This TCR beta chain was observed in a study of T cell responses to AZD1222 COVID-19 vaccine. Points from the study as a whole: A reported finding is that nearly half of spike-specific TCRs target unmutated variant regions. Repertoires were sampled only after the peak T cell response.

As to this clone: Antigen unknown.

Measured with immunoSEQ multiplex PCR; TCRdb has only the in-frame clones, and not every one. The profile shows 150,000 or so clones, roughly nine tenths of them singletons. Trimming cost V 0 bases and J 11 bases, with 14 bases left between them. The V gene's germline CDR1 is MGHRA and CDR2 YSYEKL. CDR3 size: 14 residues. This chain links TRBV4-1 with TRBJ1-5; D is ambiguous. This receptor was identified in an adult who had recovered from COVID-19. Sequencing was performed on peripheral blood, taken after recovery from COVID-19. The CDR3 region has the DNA TGCGCCAGCAGCCAAGAAAGCGGGTTAGGGACCCAGCATTTT. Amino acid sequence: CASSQESGLGTQHF.